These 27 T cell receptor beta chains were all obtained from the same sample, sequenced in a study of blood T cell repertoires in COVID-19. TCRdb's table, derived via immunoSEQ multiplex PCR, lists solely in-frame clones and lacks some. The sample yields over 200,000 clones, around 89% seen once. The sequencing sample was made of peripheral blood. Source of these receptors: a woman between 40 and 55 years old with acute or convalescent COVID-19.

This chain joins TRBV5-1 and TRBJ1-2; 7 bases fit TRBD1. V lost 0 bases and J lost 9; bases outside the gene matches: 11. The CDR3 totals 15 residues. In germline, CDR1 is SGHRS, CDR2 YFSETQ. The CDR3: CASSLAVDRVFSYTF. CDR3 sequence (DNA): TGCGCCAGCAGCTTGGCCGTAGACAGGGTGTTTAGCTACACCTTC. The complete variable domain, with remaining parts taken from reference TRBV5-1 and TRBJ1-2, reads KAGVTQTPRYLIKTRGQQVTLSCSPISGHRSVSWYQQTPGQGLQFLFEYFSETQRNKGNFPGRFSGRQFSNSRSEMNVSTLELGDSALYLCASSLAVDRVFSYTFGSGTRLTVV.

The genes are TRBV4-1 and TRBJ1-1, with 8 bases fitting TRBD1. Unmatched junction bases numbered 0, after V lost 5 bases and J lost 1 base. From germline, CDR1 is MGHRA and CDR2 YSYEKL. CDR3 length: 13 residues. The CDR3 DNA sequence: TGCGCCAGCAGCGGACAGGGGAACACTGAAGCTTTCTTT. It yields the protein CASSGQGNTEAFF.

CDR3 in DNA: TGTGCCAGCGCGCGGCGCTATAGCAATCAGCCCCAGCATTTT. Protein: CASARRYSNQPQHF. This chain uses TRBV28 with TRBJ1-5, with D unresolved. The V end was cut by 8 bases, the J end by 0 bases, with 11 bases between. This CDR3 is built from 14 residues. The germline gives CDR1 MDHEN, CDR2 SYDVKM.

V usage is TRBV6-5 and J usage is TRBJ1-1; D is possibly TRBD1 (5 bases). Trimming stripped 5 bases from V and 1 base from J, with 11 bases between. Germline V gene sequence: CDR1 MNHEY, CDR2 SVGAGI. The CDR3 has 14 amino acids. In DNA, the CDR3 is TGTGCCAGCAGTCCCAGGGTGTGGAACACTGAAGCTTTCTTT. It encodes CASSPRVWNTEAFF.

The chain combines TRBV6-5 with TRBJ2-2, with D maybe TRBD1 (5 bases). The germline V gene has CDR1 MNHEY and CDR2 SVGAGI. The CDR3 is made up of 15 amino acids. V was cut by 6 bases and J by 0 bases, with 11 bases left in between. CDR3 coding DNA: TGTGCCAGCAGGAGACAGTCCGCGAACACCGGGGAGCTGTTTTTT. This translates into CASRRQSANTGELFF.

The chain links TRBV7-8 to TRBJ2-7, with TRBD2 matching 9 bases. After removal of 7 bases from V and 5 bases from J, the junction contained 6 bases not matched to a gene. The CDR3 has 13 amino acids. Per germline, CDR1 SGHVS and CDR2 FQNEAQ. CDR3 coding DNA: TGTGCCAGCACCCGGGCTAGCGGGGACGAGCAGTACGTC. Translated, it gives CASTRASGDEQYV.

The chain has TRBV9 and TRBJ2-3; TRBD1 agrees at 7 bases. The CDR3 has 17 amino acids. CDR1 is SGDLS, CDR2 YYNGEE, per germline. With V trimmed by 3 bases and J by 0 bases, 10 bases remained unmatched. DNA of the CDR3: TGTGCCAGCAGCGGTTTACAGGGGAAACAGAGCACAGATACGCAGTATTTT. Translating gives CASSGLQGKQSTDTQYF.

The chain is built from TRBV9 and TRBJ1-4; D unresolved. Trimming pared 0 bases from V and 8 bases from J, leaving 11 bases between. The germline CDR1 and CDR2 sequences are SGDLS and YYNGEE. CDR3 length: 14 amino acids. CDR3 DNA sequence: TGTGCCAGCAGCGTAGGAGGGATGGGGGAAAAACTGTTTTTT. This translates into CASSVGGMGEKLFF.

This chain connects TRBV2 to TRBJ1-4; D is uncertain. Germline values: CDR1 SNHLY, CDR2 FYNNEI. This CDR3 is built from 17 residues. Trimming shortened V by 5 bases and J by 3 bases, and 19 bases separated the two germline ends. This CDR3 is CASSNALGVYANEKLFF. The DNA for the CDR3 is TGTGCCAGCAGTAACGCCCTCGGAGTCTATGCTAATGAAAAACTGTTTTTT.

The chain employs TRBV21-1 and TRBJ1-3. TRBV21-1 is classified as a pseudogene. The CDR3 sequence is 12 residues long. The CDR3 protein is CASSKMKHTIYF. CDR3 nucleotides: TGTGCCAGCAGCAAAATGAAGCATACCATATATTTT.

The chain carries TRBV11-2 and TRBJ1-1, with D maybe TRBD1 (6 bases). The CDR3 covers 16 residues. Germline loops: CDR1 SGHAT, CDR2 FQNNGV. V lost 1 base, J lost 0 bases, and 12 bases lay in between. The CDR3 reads CASSLVGQIMNTEAFF. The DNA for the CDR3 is TGTGCCAGCAGCTTAGTCGGACAGATCATGAACACTGAAGCTTTCTTT.

The CDR3 sequence: CASSIRGGLGTEAFF. CDR3 sequence (DNA): TGTGCCAGCAGCATTAGGGGGGGGCTTGGCACTGAAGCTTTCTTT. The chain links TRBV2 to TRBJ1-1; possible D gene TRBD1, 6 bases. The germline V gene has CDR1 SNHLY and CDR2 FYNNEI. Trimming pared 6 bases from V and 4 bases from J, leaving 18 bases between. The CDR3 loop spans 15 amino acids.

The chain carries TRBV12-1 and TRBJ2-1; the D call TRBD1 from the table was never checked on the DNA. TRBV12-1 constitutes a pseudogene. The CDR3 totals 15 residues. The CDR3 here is CASSLYRGLVDEQFF. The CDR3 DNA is TGTGCCAGCAGCTTATACAGGGGGCTGGTAGATGAGCAGTTCTTC.

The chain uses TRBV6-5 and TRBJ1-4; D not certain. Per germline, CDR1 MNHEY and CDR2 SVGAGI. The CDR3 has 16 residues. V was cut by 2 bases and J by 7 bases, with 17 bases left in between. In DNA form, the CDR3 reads TGTGCCAGCAGTTACAGATCCCAGGTCCAGACTGAAAAACTGTTTTTT. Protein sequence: CASSYRSQVQTEKLFF.

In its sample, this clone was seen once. The CDR3 here is CASSLRIAGGYNEQFF. CDR3 coding DNA: TGTGCCAGCAGCCTCCGAATAGCGGGGGGATACAATGAGCAGTTCTTC. V gene TRBV3-1 (or the pseudogene TRBV3-2) combines with J gene TRBJ2-1; 10 bases are a match to TRBD2. The germline CDR1 and CDR2 sequences are LGHDT and YNNKEL (reference sequence). J was trimmed by 4 bases and V by 4 bases; bases with no gene match: 7. CDR3 length: 16 amino acids.

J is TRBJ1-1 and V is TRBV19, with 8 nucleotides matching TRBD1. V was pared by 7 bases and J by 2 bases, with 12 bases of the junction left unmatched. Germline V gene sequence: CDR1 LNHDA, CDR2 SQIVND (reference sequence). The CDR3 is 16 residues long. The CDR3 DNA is TGTGCCAGTATTTACAGGGGGGAGGCGAAAAACACTGAAGCTTTCTTT. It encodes CASIYRGEAKNTEAFF.

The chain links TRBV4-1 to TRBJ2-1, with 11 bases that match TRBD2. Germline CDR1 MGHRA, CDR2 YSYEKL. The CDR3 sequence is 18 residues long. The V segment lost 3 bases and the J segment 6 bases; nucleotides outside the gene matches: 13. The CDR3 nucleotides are TGCGCCAGCAGCCATAGACAATTAGCGGGGGGGCTGTTCAATGAGCAGTTCTTC. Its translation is CASSHRQLAGGLFNEQFF.

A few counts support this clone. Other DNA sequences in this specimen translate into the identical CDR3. CDR3 nucleotides: TGTGCCAGTAGTATAGGACGGGGGGGCAATGAGCAGTTCTTC. Amino acids: CASSIGRGGNEQFF. V gene TRBV19 combines with J gene TRBJ2-1, with TRBD2 matching over 8 bases. Trimming removed 1 base from V and 6 bases from J; junction bases left unmatched: 2. This CDR3 spans 14 amino acids. From germline, CDR1 is LNHDA and CDR2 SQIVND (reference sequence).

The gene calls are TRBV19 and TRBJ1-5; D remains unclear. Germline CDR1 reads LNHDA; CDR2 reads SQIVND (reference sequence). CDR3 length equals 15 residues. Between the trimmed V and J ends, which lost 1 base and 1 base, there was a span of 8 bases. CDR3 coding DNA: TGTGCCAGTAGTATAGGATGGCAAAGCAATCAGCCCCAGCATTTT. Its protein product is CASSIGWQSNQPQHF.

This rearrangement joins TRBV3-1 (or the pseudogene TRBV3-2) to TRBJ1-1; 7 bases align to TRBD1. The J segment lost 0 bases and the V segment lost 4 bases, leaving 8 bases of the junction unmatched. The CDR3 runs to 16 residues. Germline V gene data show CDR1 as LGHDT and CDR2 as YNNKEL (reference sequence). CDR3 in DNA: TGTGCCAGCAGCCCAAGACAGGGCCACTTGAACACTGAAGCTTTCTTT. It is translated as CASSPRQGHLNTEAFF.

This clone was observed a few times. The chain's CDR3 is CASSFKKDPGEAFF. CDR3 in DNA: TGTGCCAGCTCATTTAAAAAAGACCCGGGTGAAGCTTTCTTT. The chain is built from TRBV18 and TRBJ1-1; no definite D call. The germline V gene encodes CDR1 KGHSH and CDR2 LQKENI. Trimming cost V 5 bases and J 7 bases, with 17 bases left between them. The CDR3 has 14 amino acids.

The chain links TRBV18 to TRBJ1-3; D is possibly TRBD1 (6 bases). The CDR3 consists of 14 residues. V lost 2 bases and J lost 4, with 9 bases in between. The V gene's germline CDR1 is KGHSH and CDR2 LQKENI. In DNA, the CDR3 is TGTGCCAGCTCACCATCAGGGACAGGAAACACCATATATTTT. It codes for CASSPSGTGNTIYF.

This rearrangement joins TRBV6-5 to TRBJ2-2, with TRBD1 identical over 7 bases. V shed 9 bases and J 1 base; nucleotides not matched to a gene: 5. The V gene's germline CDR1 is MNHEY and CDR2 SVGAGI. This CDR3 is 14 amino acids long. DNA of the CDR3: TGTGCCAGTAGGGGACAGAAGAACACCGGGGAGCTGTTTTTT. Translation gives CASRGQKNTGELFF.

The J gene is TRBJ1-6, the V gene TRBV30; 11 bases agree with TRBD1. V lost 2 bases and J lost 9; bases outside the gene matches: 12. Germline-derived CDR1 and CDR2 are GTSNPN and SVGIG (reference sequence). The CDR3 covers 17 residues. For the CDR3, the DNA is TGTGCCTGGAGTCCAGGAAGGCAGGGACAGGGGGGTTCACCCCTCCACTTT. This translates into CAWSPGRQGQGGSPLHF.

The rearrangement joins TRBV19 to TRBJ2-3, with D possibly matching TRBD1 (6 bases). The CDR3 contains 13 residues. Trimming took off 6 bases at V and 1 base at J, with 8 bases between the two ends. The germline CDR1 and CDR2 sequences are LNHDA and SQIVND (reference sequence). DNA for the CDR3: TGTGCCAGTAGGACAGGCCGCACAGATACGCAGTATTTT. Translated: CASRTGRTDTQYF.

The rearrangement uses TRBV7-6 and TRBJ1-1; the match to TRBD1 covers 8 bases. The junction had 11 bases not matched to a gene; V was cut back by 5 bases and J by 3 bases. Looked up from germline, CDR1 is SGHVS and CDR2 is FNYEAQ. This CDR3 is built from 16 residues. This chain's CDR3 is CASSNRPTGEYTEAFF. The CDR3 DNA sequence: TGTGCCAGCAGCAACCGACCGACAGGGGAGTACACTGAAGCTTTCTTT.

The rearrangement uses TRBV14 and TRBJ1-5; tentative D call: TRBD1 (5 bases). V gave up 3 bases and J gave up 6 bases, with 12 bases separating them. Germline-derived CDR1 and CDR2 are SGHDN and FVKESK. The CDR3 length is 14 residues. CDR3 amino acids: CASSQTAGGQPQHF. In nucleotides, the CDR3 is TGTGCCAGCAGCCAGACAGCGGGTGGTCAGCCCCAGCATTTT.